Following are 2 T cell receptor beta chains from one sample sequenced in a study of blood T cell repertoires in COVID-19. Sequencing was performed with immunoSEQ multiplex PCR; in TCRdb, only in-frame clones are kept and a portion is missing. The sample has 65,000 or so clones, roughly nine tenths seen once. Sequences were obtained from peripheral blood. The receptors stem from a man in his sixties with acute or convalescent COVID-19.

V gene TRBV7-9 combines with J gene TRBJ1-1; TRBD1 matches 9 bases. The junction had 3 bases not matched to a gene; V was cut back by 4 bases and J by 3 bases. Germline V gene lookup returns CDR1 SEHNR and CDR2 FQNEAQ (reference sequence). This CDR3 comprises 14 residues. CDR3 sequence (DNA): TGTGCCAGCAGCTCACAGGGGGCGGACACTGAAGCTTTCTTT. Residues: CASSSQGADTEAFF.

The genes are TRBV5-4 and TRBJ1-2; a possible D gene is TRBD1 (6 bases). Germline loops: CDR1 SGHNT, CDR2 YYREEE (reference sequence). The CDR3 consists of 13 residues. Trimming took off 4 bases at V and 4 bases at J, with 11 bases between the two ends. This CDR3 reads CASSAGRGYGYTF. Here the CDR3 DNA reads TGTGCCAGCAGCGCCGGCAGGGGCTATGGCTACACCTTC.